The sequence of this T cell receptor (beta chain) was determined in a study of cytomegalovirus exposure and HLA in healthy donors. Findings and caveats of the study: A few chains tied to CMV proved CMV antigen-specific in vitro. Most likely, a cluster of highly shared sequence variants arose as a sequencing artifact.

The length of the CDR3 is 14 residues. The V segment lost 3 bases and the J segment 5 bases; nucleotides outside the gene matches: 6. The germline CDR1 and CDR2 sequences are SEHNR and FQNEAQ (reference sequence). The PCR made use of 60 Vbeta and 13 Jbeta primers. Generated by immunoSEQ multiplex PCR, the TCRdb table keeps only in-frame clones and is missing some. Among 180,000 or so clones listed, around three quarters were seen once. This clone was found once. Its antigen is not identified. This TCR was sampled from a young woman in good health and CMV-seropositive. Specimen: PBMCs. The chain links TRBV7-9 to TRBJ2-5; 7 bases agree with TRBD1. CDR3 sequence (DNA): TGTGCCAGCAGCTTTCAAGGGGGCGGCGAGACCCAGTACTTC. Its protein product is CASSFQGGGETQYF.